The clone carrying this T cell receptor (beta chain) occurred many times. The antigen is not known. Each patient went into thyroid surgery without having received any treatment. The V and J ends lost 6 bases and 1 base respectively, with 15 bases between them. Germline V gene lookup returns CDR1 MDHEN and CDR2 SYDVKM. This CDR3 is built from 15 residues. This sample stems from a study of metastatic and nonmetastatic thyroid tumors. Study summary: The comparison covered peripheral blood and tumor or nodule tissue in malignant and benign thyroid patients. Study conclusions and caveats: Benign nodules reportedly had significantly lower TCR beta diversity than malignant thyroid tumors in blood and tumor.

Per the study methods: The distant-metastasis classifier for papillary thyroid cancer was built from CDR3 differences across clinicopathological groups. TCRdb recomputed clones from the PCR reads via MiXCR. TCRdb, not the original authors, processed these V and J calls. The sample has roughly 44,000 clones; 24% are singletons. This clonotype was sampled from a female donor with papillary thyroid cancer or a benign thyroid nodule (not recorded which). Some clones in this sample may be carry-over from other donors' samples. The sample was tumor tissue. The chain is built from TRBV28 and TRBJ1-1; D perhaps matches TRBD1 (5 bases). In nucleotides, the CDR3 is TGTGCCAGCAGCGGGTCCGACAGACCGAACACTGAAGCTTTCTTT. It is translated as CASSGSDRPNTEAFF.